The 25 T cell receptor beta chains below were found in one sample sequenced in a study of shared clonotypes between healthy human individuals. CD45RO-negative, CCR7-selected cells formed the naive CD8 fraction, which excluded terminally differentiated effector memory CD45RA+ cells. The data were produced by immunoSEQ multiplex PCR, yet TCRdb's version contains in-frame clones alone and is incomplete. This sample has about 2,200,000 clones; more than 85% occur once, and the top ten carry around 1.7%. Sample: naive CD8+ T cells from PBMCs. The receptors originated from a man aged 18 to 29 in good health. Some clones in this sample may be carry-over from other donors' samples.

About this clone itself: This sample includes further DNA sequences coding for the same CDR3. V usage is TRBV4-1 and J usage is TRBJ2-7; TRBD1 matches at 8 bases. Germline CDR1 reads MGHRA; CDR2 reads YSYEKL. CDR3 length equals 14 residues. J gave up 4 bases and V 2 bases, and 4 bases lay outside the gene matches. The CDR3 sequence is CASSQSTGGYEQYF. The CDR3 bases are TGCGCCAGCAGCCAATCTACAGGGGGATACGAGCAGTACTTC.

The chain carries TRBV4-1 and TRBJ2-2, with 10 nucleotides matching TRBD1. J was trimmed by 2 bases and V by 1 base; bases with no gene match: 10. Germline V lookup: CDR1 MGHRA, CDR2 YSYEKL. This CDR3 contains 19 residues. DNA of the CDR3: TGCGCCAGCAGCCAAGCCCCGGGACAGGGGAACGGTAACACCGGGGAGCTGTTTTTT. It specifies CASSQAPGQGNGNTGELFF.

The rearrangement uses TRBV9 and TRBJ2-3; 8 bases are shared with TRBD2. The CDR3 length is 17 residues. J was trimmed by 6 bases and V by 0 bases; bases with no gene match: 12. Germline V CDR1 and CDR2: SGDLS, YYNGEE. CDR3 protein: CASSVALLAEEVDTQYF. The CDR3, as DNA: TGTGCCAGCAGCGTAGCATTACTAGCGGAGGAGGTGGATACGCAGTATTTT.

The chain joins TRBV28 to TRBJ1-2, with D possibly being TRBD1 (5 bases). Germline V gives CDR1 MDHEN, CDR2 SYDVKM. The CDR3 totals 12 residues. V lost 3 bases, J lost 6 bases, and 8 bases lay in between. For the CDR3, the DNA is TGTGCCAGCAGTTTCGAGACAGATGGCTACACCTTC. It translates to CASSFETDGYTF.

V is TRBV7-9 and J is TRBJ2-1, with 8 bases identical to TRBD2. CDR1 and CDR2 from the germline V gene are SEHNR and FQNEAQ (reference sequence). The CDR3 consists of 14 residues. V dropped 5 bases and J dropped 5; count of bases not matched to a gene: 5. The CDR3 coding sequence is TGTGCCAGCAGCCAAAATAGCGGGAACAATGAGCAGTTCTTC. This encodes CASSQNSGNNEQFF. The variable domain in full, completed from reference TRBV7-9 and TRBJ2-1, reads DTGVSQNPRHKITKRGQNVTFRCDPISEHNRLYWYRQTLGQGPEFLTYFQNEAQLEKSRLLSDRFSAERPKGSFSTLEIQRTEQGDSAMYLCASSQNSGNNEQFFGPGTRLTVL.

CDR3 sequence: CASTHFEAFF. For the CDR3, the DNA is TGTGCCAGCACGCACTTTGAAGCTTTCTTT. This chain joins TRBV6-1 and TRBJ1-1; D remains unclear. V shed 7 bases and J shed 7 bases, with 7 bases lying between them. Germline CDR1 reads MNHNS; CDR2 reads SASEGT. The CDR3 runs 10 residues.

The V and J genes are TRBV28 and TRBJ2-7; D is ambiguous. V lost 8 bases and J 3 bases, leaving 8 bases between the germline ends. The CDR3 extends over 11 amino acids. The germline CDR1 and CDR2 sequences are MDHEN and SYDVKM. The CDR3 DNA is TGTGCCAGCGCAGAGAACTACGAGCAGTACTTC. Translated: CASAENYEQYF.

This sequence joins TRBV9 and TRBJ2-1; D uncertain. Trimming took 0 bases from V and 9 from J, leaving 10 bases between them. Germline-derived CDR1 and CDR2 are SGDLS and YYNGEE. The CDR3 contains 13 residues. The CDR3 loop reads CASSVVEVPEQFF. The CDR3 region has the DNA TGTGCCAGCAGCGTAGTCGAGGTTCCTGAGCAGTTCTTC. Combining the CDR3 with reference TRBV9 and TRBJ2-1 gives the whole variable domain DSGVTQTPKHLITATGQRVTLRCSPRSGDLSVYWYQQSLDQGLQFLIQYYNGEERAKGNILERFSAQQFPDLHSELNLSSLELGDSALYFCASSVVEVPEQFFGPGTRLTVL.

The chain links TRBV7-9 to TRBJ2-1; 9 bases are a match to TRBD1. CDR3 size: 14 residues. Trimming took 6 bases from V and 7 from J; bases not matched to a gene: 7. From germline, CDR1 is SEHNR and CDR2 FQNEAQ (reference sequence). The DNA for the CDR3 is TGTGCCAGCAGAGGTACAGGGGGCTCGAATGAGCAGTTCTTC. Residues: CASRGTGGSNEQFF.

The chain joins TRBV7-3 to TRBJ1-2; D gene uncertain. This CDR3 has 16 amino acids. The V gene lost 0 bases and the J gene lost 5 bases, with 16 bases spanning the gap. In germline, CDR1 is SGHTA, CDR2 FQGTGA. CDR3 coding DNA: TGTGCCAGCAGCTTAACCCCCGCGGGGTCTGTATATGGCTACACCTTC. Protein sequence: CASSLTPAGSVYGYTF. Full variable domain (outside the CDR3, taken from reference TRBV7-3 and TRBJ1-2): GAGVSQTPSNKVTEKGKYVELRCDPISGHTALYWYRQSLGQGPEFLIYFQGTGAADDSGLPNDRFFAVRPEGSVSTLKIQRTERGDSAVYLCASSLTPAGSVYGYTFGSGTRLTVV.

The chain combines TRBV20-1 with TRBJ2-3, with D unresolved. V was clipped by 3 bases and J by 6 bases, with 4 bases between them. Germline values: CDR1 DFQATT, CDR2 SNEGSKA (reference sequence). The CDR3 runs to 10 residues. The CDR3 loop reads CSARWDTQYF. For the CDR3, the DNA is TGCAGTGCTAGGTGGGATACGCAGTATTTT.

In regard to this clone: The sample holds other DNA sequences that translate to the same CDR3. The V call is TRBV7-9, the J call TRBJ1-1, with unresolved D. This CDR3 has 13 amino acids. Trimming left V 0 bases short and J 6 bases short, with 8 bases between. From germline, CDR1 is SEHNR and CDR2 FQNEAQ (reference sequence). The CDR3 bases are TGTGCCAGCAGCTTAGCCCTGGGTTCTGAAGCTTTCTTT. Its protein is CASSLALGSEAFF.

V gene TRBV29-1 combines with J gene TRBJ2-1; D unclear. The CDR3 has 11 residues. Germline V lookup: CDR1 SQVTM, CDR2 ANQGSEA. V was shortened by 3 bases and J by 6 bases, with 6 bases between the two germline ends. The CDR3, as DNA: TGCAGCGTTGACAGGCTCAATGAGCAGTTCTTC. Encoded protein: CSVDRLNEQFF.

The rearrangement links TRBV5-5 to TRBJ2-7; 7 bases match TRBD1. The germline CDR1 and CDR2 sequences are SGHKS and YYEKEE (reference sequence). The CDR3 is 16 residues long. With V trimmed by 1 base and J by 5 bases, 12 bases remained unmatched. The CDR3 coding sequence is TGTGCCAGCAGCTTGTTCTTTGACAGGGCAGGGGACGAGCAGTACTTC. This gives the protein CASSLFFDRAGDEQYF.

The chain uses TRBV29-1 and TRBJ1-1; 10 bases are shared with TRBD1. With V trimmed by 4 bases and J by 7 bases, 6 bases remained unmatched. The CDR3 totals 13 residues. Germline CDR1 and CDR2: SQVTM and ANQGSEA. CDR3 region: CSVAGTGEGEAFF. The CDR3 coding sequence is TGCAGCGTTGCCGGGACAGGGGAAGGTGAAGCTTTCTTT.

In this sample, this clone turned up a few times. The gene calls are TRBV6-6 and TRBJ1-1; D gene ambiguous. The CDR3 has 14 residues. V was clipped by 10 bases and J by 0 bases, with 15 bases between them. Germline CDR1 and CDR2: MNHNY and SVGAGI (reference sequence). CDR3 residues: CATRDGPMNTEAFF. The CDR3 DNA reads as TGTGCCACTCGAGACGGACCCATGAACACTGAAGCTTTCTTT.

As for this clone: The sample carries other DNA sequences with the same CDR3. The V call is TRBV7-9, the J call TRBJ1-1; D is ambiguous. The V and J ends lost 2 bases and 4 bases respectively, with 8 bases between them. The germline CDR1 and CDR2 sequences are SEHNR and FQNEAQ (reference sequence). The CDR3 contains 13 residues. The CDR3 DNA is TGTGCCAGCAGCTTATCAGGAGTCACTGAAGCTTTCTTT. It codes for CASSLSGVTEAFF.

The rearrangement uses TRBV27 and TRBJ2-5; tentatively, D is TRBD2 (5 bases). From germline, CDR1 is MNHEY and CDR2 SMNVEV (reference sequence). V lost 8 bases, J lost 3 bases, and 19 bases lay in between. This CDR3 is built from 15 residues. As DNA, the CDR3 is TGTGCCAGCGGTCAAAACGACTATGCAAAAGAGACCCAGTACTTC. It codes for CASGQNDYAKETQYF.

This rearrangement joins TRBV28 to TRBJ1-1, with 9 bases fitting TRBD1. This CDR3 has 16 residues. Germline values: CDR1 MDHEN, CDR2 SYDVKM. With 7 bases clipped from V and 2 bases from J, the junction kept 11 bases outside the gene matches. CDR3: CASTLLTGGDNTEAFF. CDR3 nucleotides: TGTGCCAGCACCTTGCTGACAGGGGGGGACAACACTGAAGCTTTCTTT.

This clone was counted a few times. DNA for the CDR3: TGTGCCAGCAGTGTGGTAGGGGGCGGTCATGGCTACACCTTC. It yields the protein CASSVVGGGHGYTF. This chain links TRBV6-1 with TRBJ1-2; 7 nucleotides line up with TRBD1. After removal of 4 bases from V and 6 bases from J, the junction contained 8 bases not matched to a gene. CDR3 length equals 14 residues. Germline V gene lookup returns CDR1 MNHNS and CDR2 SASEGT.

The chain employs TRBV18 and TRBJ1-1; a weak D match, TRBD1 (6 bases). The germline V gene has CDR1 KGHSH and CDR2 LQKENI. V lost 0 bases and J 5 bases, leaving 19 bases between the germline ends. CDR3 size: 17 residues. Here the CDR3 DNA reads TGTGCCAGCTCACCACCAACGGACAGCGGAGGAGGTACTGAAGCTTTCTTT. Protein product: CASSPPTDSGGGTEAFF.

The chain recombines TRBV7-9 with TRBJ2-1; TRBD1 is a possible D gene (6 bases). Germline assignment: CDR1 SEHNR and CDR2 FQNEAQ (reference sequence). This CDR3 is 12 amino acids long. Deletions cut 6 bases from V and 8 bases from J, with 11 bases between. DNA of the CDR3: TGTGCCAGCAGGTTGGGGGCGTATGAGCAGTTCTTC. This sequence encodes CASRLGAYEQFF. The whole variable domain, remainder taken from reference TRBV7-9 and TRBJ2-1, is DTGVSQNPRHKITKRGQNVTFRCDPISEHNRLYWYRQTLGQGPEFLTYFQNEAQLEKSRLLSDRFSAERPKGSFSTLEIQRTEQGDSAMYLCASRLGAYEQFFGPGTRLTVL.

The J gene is TRBJ2-3, the V gene TRBV7-9; D is unresolved. V was cut by 5 bases and J by 6 bases, with 12 bases left in between. The CDR3 has 13 residues. Germline V gene lookup returns CDR1 SEHNR and CDR2 FQNEAQ (reference sequence). CDR3 bases: TGTGCCAGCAGCGCGATAGCCGGGGATACGCAGTATTTT. This encodes CASSAIAGDTQYF.

The chain combines TRBV7-2 with TRBJ2-3, with 10 positions matching TRBD2. V gave up 0 bases and J gave up 0 bases; unmatched junction bases: 3. The CDR3 contains 17 residues. Germline CDR1 and CDR2: SGHTA and FQGNSA. Written as DNA, the CDR3 is TGTGCCAGCAGCTTAGCCCCGGGACTAGCGAGCACAGATACGCAGTATTTT. Protein product: CASSLAPGLASTDTQYF.

The rearrangement joins TRBV19 to TRBJ1-5; no firm D call. CDR1 LNHDA and CDR2 SQIVND come from the germline V gene (reference sequence). Trimming took off 8 bases at V and 6 bases at J, with 20 bases between the two ends. This CDR3 has 15 residues. The CDR3 region has the DNA TGTGCCAGTGATCTTTGGGGTGGGAACGGTCAGCCCCAGCATTTT. The encoded protein is CASDLWGGNGQPQHF.